The 5 T cell receptor beta chains in this list originate from one sample, sequenced in a study of a mutant IDH1 vaccine in newly diagnosed glioma. Time point described: week 23, last vaccination. The study gave 300 ug of mutant IDH1 20-mer peptide per vaccine dose, with topical imiquimod. Here immunoSEQ multiplex PCR was the method, and the copy in TCRdb shows in-frame clones only, minus some. The table lists about 43,000 clones, roughly 80% of them singletons, with over 2% in the top ten. Which antigens these TCRs recognize remains unknown. Sequencing used PBMCs, obtained from a glioma patient whose treatment included an IDH1 peptide vaccine. These TCRs come from a woman aged 18-29 years with glioma. Some clones in this sample may be carry-over from other donors' samples.

This clone was counted between two and nine times. The rearrangement joins TRBV7-7 to TRBJ2-7; 12 nucleotides agree with TRBD2. Germline V gives CDR1 SSHAT, CDR2 FNYEAQ (reference sequence). The ends lost 6 bases at V and 2 bases at J; junction bases unmatched: 5. This CDR3 spans 15 amino acids. CDR3 loop: CASSPSGGAPYEQYF. CDR3 DNA: TGTGCCAGCAGTCCTAGCGGGGGGGCACCCTACGAGCAGTACTTC.

The gene calls are TRBV19 and TRBJ1-2, with TRBD1 matching 10 bases. V shed 10 bases and J 2 bases; nucleotides not matched to a gene: 10. Germline assignment: CDR1 LNHDA and CDR2 SQIVND (reference sequence). The CDR3 is 15 amino acids. The CDR3 protein is CATGTPGQGNYGYTF. The CDR3 DNA sequence: TGTGCCACCGGAACACCGGGACAGGGGAACTATGGCTACACCTTC.

The V gene is TRBV12-5, the J gene TRBJ2-3; D uncertain. Between the trimmed V and J ends, which lost 0 bases and 5 bases, there was a span of 3 bases. CDR1 and CDR2 from the germline V gene are LGHNT and FRNRAP. This CDR3 is 12 amino acids long. For the CDR3, the DNA is TGTGCTAGTGGTTTGGTGGAAGATACGCAGTATTTT. Its protein product is CASGLVEDTQYF.

The chain recombines TRBV12-5 with TRBJ2-1; a weak D match, TRBD1 (5 bases). This CDR3 has 15 residues. With 2 bases removed from V and 6 bases from J, the gap between germline ends came to 14 bases. Germline assignment: CDR1 LGHNT and CDR2 FRNRAP. The CDR3 region has the DNA TGTGCTAGTGGTTTGCCCCCAACAGGTTTCAATGAGCAGTTCTTC. Translated, it gives CASGLPPTGFNEQFF.

The gene calls are TRBV4-2 and TRBJ1-4; the D is unclear. Germline loops: CDR1 LGHNA, CDR2 YNFKEQ. Trimming left V 1 base short and J 6 bases short, with 9 bases between. CDR3 length: 14 amino acids. As DNA, the CDR3 is TGTGCCAGCAGCCAAGGAGGGCGGGATGAAAAACTGTTTTTT. This codes for CASSQGGRDEKLFF.